This record concerns one T cell receptor beta chain sequence. The antigen remains undetermined. A multiplex PCR was run with 60 Vbeta primers and 13 Jbeta primers. Clones were read by immunoSEQ multiplex PCR, and TCRdb kept only the in-frame ones, dropping some. The sample lists fewer than 250,000 clones, 79% occurring once. The data originate from a study of cytomegalovirus exposure and HLA in healthy donors. Study results and limitations: Later analysis showed most CMV-associated TCR beta chains appearing HLA-restricted. Later analysis demonstrated an association between a missense DCLRE1C variant and TCR beta V- and J-gene trimming. Later analysis suggested links between common viral pathogens and several top significant clusters.

Germline-derived CDR1 and CDR2 are MNHEY and SVGAGI. This CDR3 region has 13 residues. V was pared by 6 bases and J by 3 bases, with 11 bases between. This chain joins TRBV6-5 and TRBJ1-1; TRBD1 might be the D (5 bases). The sample taken for sequencing was PBMCs. The TCR originated in a woman younger than 35 in good health and CMV-seronegative. This chain's CDR3 is CASSSTAHTEAFF. The CDR3 DNA reads TGTGCCAGCAGCTCGACAGCCCACACTGAAGCTTTCTTT.